These T cell receptor beta chains were read from a single sample in a study of beta chain features in type 1 diabetes. This table comes from immunoSEQ multiplex PCR, and its TCRdb copy is limited to in-frame clones, with some not included. The sample has approximately 170,000 clones, approximately 7.9% seen once. Sample: central memory CD4+ T cells from blood. All receptors derive from a young man with type 1 diabetes. CDR3s include the opening cysteine and the closing phenylalanine or tryptophan. The order of the fields is J gene, clone size, CDR3 length, V gene, D gene, CDR3 protein, CDR3 DNA. D genes are given only for firm matches. Clone size is given for some rows only: seen once, a few or many times, or a class if the clone is expanded.

j_call: TRBJ2-5; clone_size: -; cdr3_length: 12; v_call: TRBV27; d_call: -; cdr3_aa: CASSKIGETQYF; cdr3_nt: TGTGCCAGCAGTAAAATCGGAGAGACCCAGTACTTC
j_call: TRBJ2-3; clone_size: -; cdr3_length: 18; v_call: TRBV21-1; d_call: -; cdr3_aa: CASSKYNGLAGDPDTQYF; cdr3_nt: TGTGCCAGCAGCAAATACAATGGACTAGCGGGAGACCCAGATACGCAGTATTTT
j_call: TRBJ1-4; clone_size: few; cdr3_length: 13; v_call: TRBV21-1; d_call: -; cdr3_aa: CTQGAQFNEKLFF; cdr3_nt: TGTACACAGGGGGCTCAATTTAATGAAAAACTGTTTTTT
j_call: TRBJ2-7; clone_size: -; cdr3_length: 16; v_call: TRBV6-5; d_call: -; cdr3_aa: CASSYLGHRSSYEQYF; cdr3_nt: TGTGCCAGCAGTTACTTGGGACATAGGAGCTCCTACGAGCAGTACTTC
j_call: TRBJ1-5; clone_size: -; cdr3_length: 14; v_call: TRBV2; d_call: TRBD1; cdr3_aa: CASVGRGPRQPQHF; cdr3_nt: TGTGCCAGCGTCGGCAGGGGGCCGCGGCAGCCCCAGCATTTT
j_call: TRBJ1-5; clone_size: -; cdr3_length: 14; v_call: TRBV5-1; d_call: -; cdr3_aa: CASRQTPGNQPQHF; cdr3_nt: TGCGCCAGCAGGCAGACCCCGGGGAATCAGCCCCAGCATTTT
j_call: TRBJ1-5; clone_size: few; cdr3_length: 13; v_call: TRBV7-2; d_call: -; cdr3_aa: CASSQPGDQPQHF; cdr3_nt: TGTGCCAGCAGCCAACCGGGAGATCAGCCCCAGCATTTT
j_call: TRBJ2-3; clone_size: -; cdr3_length: 15; v_call: TRBV10-3; d_call: -; cdr3_aa: CAISGDFFSTDTQYF; cdr3_nt: TGTGCCATCAGTGGGGACTTCTTCAGCACAGATACGCAGTATTTT
j_call: TRBJ2-2; clone_size: -; cdr3_length: 17; v_call: TRBV28; d_call: -; cdr3_aa: CASSYSRARRETGELFF; cdr3_nt: TGTGCCAGCAGTTACTCTAGGGCGAGGAGGGAGACCGGGGAGCTGTTTTTT
j_call: TRBJ1-1; clone_size: few; cdr3_length: 14; v_call: TRBV4-2; d_call: -; cdr3_aa: CASSQGQANTEAFF; cdr3_nt: TGTGCCAGCAGCCAAGGACAGGCGAACACTGAAGCTTTCTTT
j_call: TRBJ2-3; clone_size: few; cdr3_length: 13; v_call: TRBV9; d_call: -; cdr3_aa: CASSVVGTDTQYF; cdr3_nt: TGTGCCAGCAGCGTAGTCGGCACAGATACGCAGTATTTT
j_call: TRBJ2-7; clone_size: -; cdr3_length: 14; v_call: TRBV25-1; d_call: TRBD2; cdr3_aa: CASRSASGSYEQYF; cdr3_nt: TGTGCCAGCAGAAGTGCTAGCGGATCCTACGAGCAGTACTTC
j_call: TRBJ2-1; clone_size: many; cdr3_length: 12; v_call: TRBV12-5; d_call: -; cdr3_aa: CASGLNGGEQFF; cdr3_nt: TGTGCTAGTGGTCTAAATGGGGGGGAGCAGTTCTTC
j_call: TRBJ2-3; clone_size: -; cdr3_length: 15; v_call: TRBV5-4; d_call: TRBD2; cdr3_aa: CASNRGGSSTDTQYF; cdr3_nt: TGTGCCAGCAACCGCGGGGGGTCGAGCACAGATACGCAGTATTTT
j_call: TRBJ1-2; clone_size: few; cdr3_length: 16; v_call: TRBV5-4; d_call: -; cdr3_aa: CASSAGRAIEGRGYTF; cdr3_nt: TGTGCCAGCAGCGCGGGCAGGGCGATCGAGGGGAGGGGCTACACCTTC
j_call: TRBJ2-1; clone_size: many; cdr3_length: 17; v_call: TRBV2; d_call: TRBD2; cdr3_aa: CASSELAGGAGWNEQFF; cdr3_nt: TGTGCCAGCAGTGAATTAGCGGGAGGGGCTGGTTGGAATGAGCAGTTCTTC
j_call: TRBJ2-2; clone_size: few; cdr3_length: 16; v_call: TRBV4-3; d_call: TRBD1; cdr3_aa: CASSLRDRGGTGELFF; cdr3_nt: TGCGCCAGCAGCCTACGGGACAGGGGCGGCACCGGGGAGCTGTTTTTT
j_call: TRBJ2-4; clone_size: -; cdr3_length: 19; v_call: TRBV7-2; d_call: TRBD2; cdr3_aa: CASSSRVAGENPAKNIQYF; cdr3_nt: TGTGCCAGCAGCTCCAGGGTAGCGGGGGAGAACCCAGCCAAAAACATTCAGTACTTC
j_call: TRBJ2-2; clone_size: -; cdr3_length: 13; v_call: TRBV11-2; d_call: -; cdr3_aa: CASSDSNTGELFF; cdr3_nt: TGTGCCAGCAGTGACAGCAACACCGGGGAGCTGTTTTTT
j_call: TRBJ1-4; clone_size: -; cdr3_length: 14; v_call: TRBV30; d_call: TRBD1; cdr3_aa: CAWSVRGKGEKLFF; cdr3_nt: TGTGCCTGGAGTGTCAGGGGGAAAGGGGAAAAACTGTTTTTT
j_call: TRBJ2-3; clone_size: -; cdr3_length: 13; v_call: TRBV5-4; d_call: -; cdr3_aa: CASSYQGTDTQYF; cdr3_nt: TGTGCCAGCAGCTACCAGGGTACAGATACGCAGTATTTT
j_call: TRBJ1-2; clone_size: -; cdr3_length: 12; v_call: TRBV29-1; d_call: -; cdr3_aa: CSVSQQGYGYTF; cdr3_nt: TGCAGCGTTTCCCAACAGGGTTATGGCTACACCTTC
j_call: TRBJ2-1; clone_size: -; cdr3_length: 15; v_call: TRBV5-4; d_call: -; cdr3_aa: CASTRAITGPGEQFF; cdr3_nt: TGTGCCAGCACCAGGGCCATCACAGGCCCAGGTGAGCAGTTCTTC
j_call: TRBJ1-1; clone_size: few; cdr3_length: 14; v_call: TRBV7-2; d_call: -; cdr3_aa: CASSTRQGNTEAFF; cdr3_nt: TGTGCCAGCAGCACCCGTCAGGGGAACACTGAAGCTTTCTTT
j_call: TRBJ1-2; clone_size: few; cdr3_length: 15; v_call: TRBV19; d_call: TRBD1; cdr3_aa: CASSLTGDGRYGYTF; cdr3_nt: TGTGCCAGTAGTCTTACAGGGGACGGAAGATATGGCTACACCTTC
j_call: TRBJ2-5; clone_size: -; cdr3_length: 12; v_call: TRBV30; d_call: -; cdr3_aa: CAWTPTVETQYF; cdr3_nt: TGTGCCTGGACCCCAACAGTTGAGACCCAGTACTTC
j_call: TRBJ2-3; clone_size: -; cdr3_length: 13; v_call: TRBV11-3; d_call: -; cdr3_aa: CASGWQGTDTQYF; cdr3_nt: TGTGCCAGCGGATGGCAGGGCACAGATACGCAGTATTTT
j_call: TRBJ1-1; clone_size: few; cdr3_length: 14; v_call: TRBV5-6; d_call: -; cdr3_aa: CASSLGGRNTEAFF; cdr3_nt: TGTGCCAGCAGCTTAGGGGGACGGAACACTGAAGCTTTCTTT
j_call: TRBJ2-1; clone_size: few; cdr3_length: 18; v_call: TRBV11-2; d_call: TRBD1; cdr3_aa: CASSLDQGGTGTYNEQFF; cdr3_nt: TGTGCCAGCAGCTTAGATCAAGGCGGGACAGGGACATACAATGAGCAGTTCTTC
j_call: TRBJ2-2; clone_size: -; cdr3_length: 14; v_call: TRBV6-5; d_call: -; cdr3_aa: CASNPGLNTGELFF; cdr3_nt: TGTGCCAGCAACCCGGGTCTGAACACCGGGGAGCTGTTTTTT
j_call: TRBJ2-3; clone_size: few; cdr3_length: 13; v_call: TRBV14; d_call: TRBD2; cdr3_aa: CASSQGLAGMQYF; cdr3_nt: TGTGCCAGCAGCCAAGGACTAGCGGGGATGCAGTATTTT
j_call: TRBJ1-1; clone_size: -; cdr3_length: 14; v_call: TRBV29-1; d_call: TRBD1; cdr3_aa: CSVEKGQRSTEAFF; cdr3_nt: TGCAGCGTTGAAAAGGGACAGCGGAGCACTGAAGCTTTCTTT
j_call: TRBJ2-6; clone_size: -; cdr3_length: 14; v_call: TRBV19; d_call: TRBD1; cdr3_aa: CATTGLRGANVLTF; cdr3_nt: TGTGCCACGACAGGGCTCAGGGGGGCCAACGTCCTGACTTTC
j_call: TRBJ2-7; clone_size: -; cdr3_length: 13; v_call: TRBV5-1; d_call: -; cdr3_aa: CASTSVNSYEQYF; cdr3_nt: TGCGCCAGCACCTCTGTAAACTCCTACGAGCAGTACTTC
j_call: TRBJ2-1; clone_size: -; cdr3_length: 15; v_call: TRBV28; d_call: TRBD2; cdr3_aa: CASSPGTSGGDEQFF; cdr3_nt: TGTGCCAGCAGTCCTGGGACTAGCGGGGGCGATGAGCAGTTCTTC
j_call: TRBJ1-1; clone_size: -; cdr3_length: 19; v_call: TRBV27; d_call: TRBD1; cdr3_aa: CATQRDIGTGNVMNTEAFF; cdr3_nt: TGTGCCACCCAAAGAGATATCGGGACAGGGAACGTAATGAACACTGAAGCTTTCTTT
j_call: TRBJ2-1; clone_size: -; cdr3_length: 17; v_call: TRBV5-6; d_call: TRBD2; cdr3_aa: CASSFLAGGLKLDEQFF; cdr3_nt: TGTGCCAGCAGCTTCCTAGCGGGGGGGCTTAAGTTGGATGAGCAGTTCTTC
j_call: TRBJ2-6; clone_size: -; cdr3_length: 16; v_call: TRBV18; d_call: -; cdr3_aa: CASSHPGTSGANVLTF; cdr3_nt: TGTGCCAGCTCACACCCCGGGACATCTGGGGCCAACGTCCTGACTTTC
j_call: TRBJ1-5; clone_size: -; cdr3_length: 13; v_call: TRBV29-1; d_call: TRBD1; cdr3_aa: CSVGGQGDQPQHF; cdr3_nt: TGCAGCGTGGGCGGACAGGGGGATCAGCCCCAGCATTTT
j_call: TRBJ2-7; clone_size: -; cdr3_length: 15; v_call: TRBV5-1; d_call: TRBD2; cdr3_aa: CASGEPSGSSYEQYF; cdr3_nt: TGCGCCAGCGGTGAACCTAGCGGGAGCTCCTACGAGCAGTACTTC
j_call: TRBJ2-7; clone_size: -; cdr3_length: 11; v_call: TRBV29-1; d_call: TRBD1; cdr3_aa: CSGQTGVEQYF; cdr3_nt: TGCAGCGGCCAGACAGGGGTCGAGCAGTACTTC
j_call: TRBJ2-1; clone_size: -; cdr3_length: 14; v_call: TRBV27; d_call: TRBD1; cdr3_aa: CASSLSQGAREQFF; cdr3_nt: TGTGCCAGCAGTTTATCGCAGGGGGCGCGGGAGCAGTTCTTC
j_call: TRBJ2-4; clone_size: few; cdr3_length: 14; v_call: TRBV25-1; d_call: -; cdr3_aa: CASSVGGAKNIQYF; cdr3_nt: TGTGCCAGCAGTGTAGGCGGAGCCAAAAACATTCAGTACTTC
j_call: TRBJ2-5; clone_size: many; cdr3_length: 14; v_call: TRBV28; d_call: -; cdr3_aa: CASSLLQIQETQYF; cdr3_nt: TGTGCCAGCAGTTTACTGCAGATCCAAGAGACCCAGTACTTC